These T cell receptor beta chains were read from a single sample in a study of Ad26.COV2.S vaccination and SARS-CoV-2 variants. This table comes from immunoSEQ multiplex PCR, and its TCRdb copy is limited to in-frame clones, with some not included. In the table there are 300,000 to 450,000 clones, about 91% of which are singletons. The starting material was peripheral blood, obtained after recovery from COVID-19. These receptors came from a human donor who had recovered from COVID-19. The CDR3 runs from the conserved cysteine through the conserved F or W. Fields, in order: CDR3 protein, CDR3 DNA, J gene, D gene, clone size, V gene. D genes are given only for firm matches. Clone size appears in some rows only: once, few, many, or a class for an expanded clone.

CDR3aa: CASSPRGARFRTEAFF; CDR3nt: TGTGCCAGCAGCCCGCGGGGGGCTCGGTTTAGGACTGAAGCTTTCTTT; j_gene: TRBJ1-1; d_gene: NA; abundance: NA; v_gene: TRBV14
CDR3aa: CASSIGPGFYSYEQYF; CDR3nt: TGTGCCAGTAGTATAGGCCCAGGGTTTTACTCCTACGAGCAGTACTTC; j_gene: TRBJ2-7; d_gene: NA; abundance: NA; v_gene: TRBV19
CDR3aa: CASSFVGTDTQYF; CDR3nt: TGTGCCAGCAGTTTCGTTGGAACAGATACGCAGTATTTT; j_gene: TRBJ2-3; d_gene: NA; abundance: NA; v_gene: TRBV27
CDR3aa: CASSPWPLAGADTQYF; CDR3nt: TGCGCCAGCAGCCCCTGGCCTCTAGCGGGGGCAGATACGCAGTATTTT; j_gene: TRBJ2-3; d_gene: TRBD2; abundance: NA; v_gene: TRBV5-1
CDR3aa: CASRHYREGNSPLHF; CDR3nt: TGTGCCAGTAGGCATTACAGGGAGGGTAATTCACCCCTCCACTTT; j_gene: TRBJ1-6; d_gene: NA; abundance: NA; v_gene: TRBV19
CDR3aa: CASSFFGSVGPIIHGYTF; CDR3nt: TGTGCCAGCAGCTTTTTCGGCTCGGTGGGACCTATTATTCATGGCTACACCTTC; j_gene: TRBJ1-2; d_gene: NA; abundance: once; v_gene: TRBV7-2
CDR3aa: CASSLRVSQPQHF; CDR3nt: TGTGCCAGCAGCTTAAGAGTAAGTCAGCCCCAGCATTTT; j_gene: TRBJ1-5; d_gene: NA; abundance: NA; v_gene: TRBV5-6
CDR3aa: CASSGGQGVRSYNSPLHF; CDR3nt: TGCGCCAGCAGCGGGGGACAGGGGGTACGCTCCTATAATTCACCCCTCCACTTT; j_gene: TRBJ1-6; d_gene: TRBD1; abundance: NA; v_gene: TRBV5-1
CDR3aa: CAIRPASRGGTDTQYF; CDR3nt: TGTGCCATCAGACCGGCCTCGCGGGGGGGGACAGATACGCAGTATTTT; j_gene: TRBJ2-3; d_gene: TRBD2; abundance: NA; v_gene: TRBV10-3
CDR3aa: CASHTGHNEKLFF; CDR3nt: TGTGCCAGCCACACAGGGCATAATGAAAAACTGTTTTTT; j_gene: TRBJ1-4; d_gene: NA; abundance: NA; v_gene: TRBV6-5
CDR3aa: CASSESRTGIYGYTF; CDR3nt: TGTGCCAGCAGTGAATCCCGGACAGGGATCTATGGCTACACCTTC; j_gene: TRBJ1-2; d_gene: TRBD1; abundance: NA; v_gene: TRBV2
CDR3aa: CASSLGGRQETQYF; CDR3nt: TGTGCCAGCAGCCTAGGGGGTCGACAAGAGACCCAGTACTTC; j_gene: TRBJ2-5; d_gene: NA; abundance: NA; v_gene: TRBV7-3
CDR3aa: CASSQVRADGYTF; CDR3nt: TGTGCCAGCAGCCAAGTGAGGGCAGATGGCTACACCTTC; j_gene: TRBJ1-2; d_gene: NA; abundance: once; v_gene: TRBV3-1/TRBV3-2
CDR3aa: CASSTRSNYGYTF; CDR3nt: TGCGCCAGCAGCACGCGATCTAACTATGGCTACACCTTC; j_gene: TRBJ1-2; d_gene: NA; abundance: few; v_gene: TRBV5-1
CDR3aa: CATKGDSYGYTF; CDR3nt: TGTGCCACCAAGGGAGATTCCTATGGCTACACCTTC; j_gene: TRBJ1-2; d_gene: NA; abundance: NA; v_gene: TRBV2
CDR3aa: CASSRARSGARTDTQYF; CDR3nt: TGCGCCAGCAGCCGGGCCAGGAGCGGGGCCCGCACAGATACGCAGTATTTT; j_gene: TRBJ2-3; d_gene: TRBD2; abundance: NA; v_gene: TRBV4-1
CDR3aa: CASSQKGGAEAFF; CDR3nt: TGTGCCAGCAGCCAGAAGGGGGGAGCTGAAGCTTTCTTT; j_gene: TRBJ1-1; d_gene: NA; abundance: NA; v_gene: TRBV7-9
CDR3aa: CATAEAGSTEAFF; CDR3nt: TGTGCCACCGCCGAGGCCGGGTCCACTGAAGCTTTCTTT; j_gene: TRBJ1-1; d_gene: NA; abundance: NA; v_gene: TRBV9
CDR3aa: CASSDHSNQPQHF; CDR3nt: TGTGCCAGTAGCGATCATAGCAATCAGCCCCAGCATTTT; j_gene: TRBJ1-5; d_gene: NA; abundance: NA; v_gene: TRBV19
CDR3aa: CASSPGDINQPQHF; CDR3nt: TGTGCCAGCAGCCCCGGGGACATAAATCAGCCCCAGCATTTT; j_gene: TRBJ1-5; d_gene: NA; abundance: NA; v_gene: TRBV7-6
CDR3aa: CASSPSGGAGDTQYF; CDR3nt: TGTGCCAGCAGCCCTAGCGGGGGGGCGGGTGATACGCAGTATTTT; j_gene: TRBJ2-3; d_gene: TRBD2; abundance: NA; v_gene: TRBV7-2
CDR3aa: CASSPGRGRYGYTF; CDR3nt: TGTGCCAGCAGCCCTGGAAGGGGGAGGTATGGCTACACCTTC; j_gene: TRBJ1-2; d_gene: NA; abundance: once; v_gene: TRBV7-2
CDR3aa: CASSLAGTLEAFF; CDR3nt: TGTGCCAGCAGCTTGGCCGGCACTCTCGAAGCTTTCTTT; j_gene: TRBJ1-1; d_gene: NA; abundance: NA; v_gene: TRBV5-4
CDR3aa: CASSPRAAGVGYGYTF; CDR3nt: TGTGCCAGCAGCCCCCGGGCAGCCGGTGTGGGCTATGGCTACACCTTC; j_gene: TRBJ1-2; d_gene: NA; abundance: NA; v_gene: TRBV9
CDR3aa: CASSLRGAGTEAFF; CDR3nt: TGTGCCAGCAGCTTAAGGGGGGCCGGGACTGAAGCTTTCTTT; j_gene: TRBJ1-1; d_gene: NA; abundance: NA; v_gene: TRBV7-2
CDR3aa: CASSRGGQGNNEQFF; CDR3nt: TGTGCCAGCAGCAGGGGGGGCCAAGGGAACAATGAGCAGTTCTTC; j_gene: TRBJ2-1; d_gene: NA; abundance: NA; v_gene: TRBV11-2
CDR3aa: CATSFSGTGVVSGNQPQHF; CDR3nt: TGTGCCACCAGCTTCTCCGGGACAGGGGTTGTTAGTGGCAATCAGCCCCAGCATTTT; j_gene: TRBJ1-5; d_gene: TRBD1; abundance: NA; v_gene: TRBV15
CDR3aa: CASSIGLAGGQIIQETQYF; CDR3nt: TGTGCCAGTAGTATCGGGCTAGCGGGGGGGCAAATCATCCAAGAGACCCAGTACTTC; j_gene: TRBJ2-5; d_gene: TRBD2; abundance: NA; v_gene: TRBV19
CDR3aa: CASSLEWAGATDTQYF; CDR3nt: TGTGCCAGCAGCTTAGAATGGGCGGGGGCCACAGATACGCAGTATTTT; j_gene: TRBJ2-3; d_gene: NA; abundance: NA; v_gene: TRBV11-2
CDR3aa: CASSGGGAGSEAFF; CDR3nt: TGTGCCAGTAGTGGTGGGGGGGCAGGGTCTGAAGCTTTCTTT; j_gene: TRBJ1-1; d_gene: NA; abundance: NA; v_gene: TRBV19
CDR3aa: CASSQGFAEAFF; CDR3nt: TGTGCCAGCAGTCAGGGCTTTGCTGAAGCTTTCTTT; j_gene: TRBJ1-1; d_gene: NA; abundance: NA; v_gene: TRBV6-5
CDR3aa: CASSIGTAFYEQYF; CDR3nt: TGTGCCAGTAGTATAGGGACAGCTTTCTACGAGCAGTACTTC; j_gene: TRBJ2-7; d_gene: NA; abundance: NA; v_gene: TRBV19
CDR3aa: CASSQDRGLVYGYTF; CDR3nt: TGTGCCAGCAGCCAAGACAGGGGGCTGGTCTATGGCTACACCTTC; j_gene: TRBJ1-2; d_gene: TRBD1; abundance: NA; v_gene: TRBV4-2
CDR3aa: CASSLDRTEAFF; CDR3nt: TGTGCCAGCAGTCTGGACAGGACTGAAGCTTTCTTT; j_gene: TRBJ1-1; d_gene: TRBD1; abundance: NA; v_gene: TRBV5-4
CDR3aa: CASRRYEPHTDTQYF; CDR3nt: TGCGCCAGCAGGAGGTATGAGCCCCACACAGATACGCAGTATTTT; j_gene: TRBJ2-3; d_gene: NA; abundance: once; v_gene: TRBV5-1
CDR3aa: CASSLGQANIQYF; CDR3nt: TGTGCCAGCAGCTTAGGGCAGGCAAACATTCAGTACTTC; j_gene: TRBJ2-4; d_gene: NA; abundance: NA; v_gene: TRBV7-3
CDR3aa: CASSQGYEQYF; CDR3nt: TGTGCCAGCAGCCAAGGATACGAGCAGTACTTC; j_gene: TRBJ2-7; d_gene: NA; abundance: NA; v_gene: TRBV3-1/TRBV3-2
CDR3aa: CASSLGLAVNTGELFF; CDR3nt: TGCGCCAGCAGCCTAGGACTAGCGGTGAACACCGGGGAGCTGTTTTTT; j_gene: TRBJ2-2; d_gene: TRBD2; abundance: NA; v_gene: TRBV5-1
CDR3aa: CASSSGGPYEQYF; CDR3nt: TGTGCCAGCAGTTCAGGGGGCCCCTACGAGCAGTACTTC; j_gene: TRBJ2-7; d_gene: TRBD1; abundance: NA; v_gene: TRBV12-3/TRBV12-4